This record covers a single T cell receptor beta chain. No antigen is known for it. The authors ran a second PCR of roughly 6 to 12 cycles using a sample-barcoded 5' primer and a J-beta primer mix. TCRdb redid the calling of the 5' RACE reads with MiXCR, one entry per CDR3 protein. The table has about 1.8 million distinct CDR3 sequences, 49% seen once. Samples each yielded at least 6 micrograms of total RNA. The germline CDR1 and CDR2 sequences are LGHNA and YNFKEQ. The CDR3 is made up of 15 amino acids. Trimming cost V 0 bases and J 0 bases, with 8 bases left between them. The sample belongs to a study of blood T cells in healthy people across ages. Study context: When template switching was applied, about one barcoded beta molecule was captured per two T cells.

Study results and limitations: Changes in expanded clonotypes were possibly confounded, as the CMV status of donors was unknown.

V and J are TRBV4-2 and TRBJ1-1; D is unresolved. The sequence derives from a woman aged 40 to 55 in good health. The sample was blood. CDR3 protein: CASSQDWQMNTEAFF. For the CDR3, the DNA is TGTGCCAGCAGCCAAGATTGGCAAATGAACACTGAAGCTTTCTTT.